The 15 T cell receptor beta chains below were found in one sample sequenced in a study of T cell changes during pregnancy in multiple sclerosis. Sequencing used immunoSEQ multiplex PCR; TCRdb keeps in-frame clones, though not all of them. The sample consists of 70,000 to 80,000 clones, 88% of them appearing once. Sequencing used peripheral blood, obtained before pregnancy. All receptors come from a female donor with multiple sclerosis, enrolled in a pregnancy study.

This clone was observed a single time. The rearrangement uses TRBV19 and TRBJ2-1; 8 bases match TRBD2. The CDR3 loop spans 15 amino acids. V dropped 3 bases and J dropped 4; count of bases not matched to a gene: 5. Germline V lookup: CDR1 LNHDA, CDR2 SQIVND (reference sequence). CDR3 bases: TGTGCCAGTAGTATTAGCGGGACTCTTTACAATGAGCAGTTCTTC. Translated: CASSISGTLYNEQFF.

Only one count was recorded for this clone. The chain carries TRBV5-4 and TRBJ2-7; 7 bases are shared with TRBD2. This CDR3 has 15 amino acids. Germline CDR1 is SGHNT and CDR2 is YYREEE (reference sequence). Losses at the gene ends were 0 bases for V and 2 bases for J; bases not matched to a gene: 5. The chain's CDR3 is CASSLGTSSTYEQYF. Here the CDR3 DNA reads TGTGCCAGCAGCTTGGGGACTAGTTCAACCTACGAGCAGTACTTC.

The chain has TRBV6-1 and TRBJ2-1; 10 positions agree with TRBD2. The germline gives CDR1 MNHNS, CDR2 SASEGT. J gave up 8 bases and V 7 bases, and 5 bases lay outside the gene matches. This CDR3 spans 13 amino acids. The CDR3 loop reads CASKTSGVHEQFF. The DNA for the CDR3 is TGTGCCAGCAAAACTAGCGGGGTCCATGAGCAGTTCTTC.

The chain couples TRBV6-5 to TRBJ2-2, with no clear D. Trimming cost V 6 bases and J 5 bases, with 10 bases left between them. This CDR3 has 13 amino acids. Germline assignment: CDR1 MNHEY and CDR2 SVGAGI. The CDR3 loop reads CASSRTETGELFF. The CDR3 DNA reads as TGTGCCAGCAGCAGAACGGAGACCGGGGAGCTGTTTTTT.

This chain connects TRBV7-9 to TRBJ1-4; tentatively, D is TRBD1 (6 bases). The CDR3 runs to 16 residues. The V end lost 3 bases, the J end lost 0 bases, and 11 bases lay between the germline ends. Germline V gene data show CDR1 as SEHNR and CDR2 as FQNEAQ (reference sequence). CDR3 in DNA: TGTGCCAGCAGCTTCGGGACATTTTCAACTAATGAAAAACTGTTTTTT. It yields the protein CASSFGTFSTNEKLFF.

J is TRBJ1-2 and V is TRBV25-1; 7 positions agree with TRBD1. The CDR3 contains 16 residues. V was pared by 4 bases and J by 5 bases, with 13 bases of the junction left unmatched. The germline V gene has CDR1 MGHDK and CDR2 SYGVNS. The CDR3 region is CASSARVATGLYGYTF. The CDR3 bases are TGTGCCAGCAGTGCAAGGGTGGCGACAGGGTTGTATGGCTACACCTTC.

The V and J genes are TRBV23-1 and TRBJ1-2; tentative D call: TRBD1 (5 bases). TRBV23-1 carries the ORF label, with uncertain function. Trimming removed 3 bases from V and 0 bases from J, with 20 bases in between. There are 18 residues in the CDR3. CDR3 in DNA: TGCGCCAGCAGTCAGAGCGGGAGACAGAACAGGTCTAACTATGGCTACACCTTC. This codes for CASSQSGRQNRSNYGYTF.

This rearrangement joins TRBV6-5 to TRBJ1-1; perhaps TRBD1 as D (6 bases). V was trimmed by 2 bases and J by 11 bases, leaving 18 bases between them. The germline V gene has CDR1 MNHEY and CDR2 SVGAGI. This CDR3 is 14 amino acids long. CDR3 coding DNA: TGTGCCAGCAGTTACACAGGGTACCCGGTTTTGGCTTTCTTT. Translation gives CASSYTGYPVLAFF.

The CDR3 DNA is TGTGCCAGTAGTATTCAGACAGGGAACTATGGCTACACCTTC. This sequence encodes CASSIQTGNYGYTF. The chain combines TRBV19 with TRBJ1-2; 7 positions match TRBD1. The CDR3 runs to 14 residues. Per the germline V gene, CDR1 is LNHDA and CDR2 is SQIVND (reference sequence). Trimming removed 3 bases from V and 2 bases from J; junction bases left unmatched: 3.

This clone was counted a single time. The chain links TRBV18 to TRBJ2-3; 9 nucleotides agree with TRBD1. Germline CDR1 is KGHSH and CDR2 is LQKENI. The V and J ends lost 6 bases and 2 bases, in that order; junction bases with no gene match: 6. The CDR3 contains 15 residues. The CDR3 sequence: CASSQRTGDTDTQYF. CDR3 in DNA: TGTGCCAGCTCCCAAAGGACAGGGGACACAGATACGCAGTATTTT.

The V and J genes are TRBV27 and TRBJ2-1; 9 bases match TRBD1. Unmatched junction bases numbered 8, after V lost 8 bases and J lost 9 bases. Germline assignment: CDR1 MNHEY and CDR2 SMNVEV (reference sequence). This CDR3 has 13 amino acids. This chain's CDR3 is CASGLQGAGEQFF. CDR3 DNA: TGTGCCAGCGGCCTACAGGGGGCTGGTGAGCAGTTCTTC.

The CDR3 is CASSSMSGFEAFF. For the CDR3, the DNA is TGTGCCAGCAGCTCAATGTCGGGATTTGAAGCTTTCTTT. The rearrangement uses TRBV5-6 and TRBJ1-1; D is unclear. Deletions cut 3 bases from V and 7 bases from J, with 13 bases between. This CDR3 is 13 amino acids long. In germline, CDR1 is SGHDT, CDR2 YYEEEE.

The chain links TRBV23-1 to TRBJ1-3; 8 nucleotides match TRBD1. TRBV23-1 is labeled an ORF, and its function is uncertain. There are 19 residues in the CDR3. The V gene end was trimmed by 4 bases and the J gene end by 4 bases; junction bases not matched to a gene: 18. In DNA form, the CDR3 reads TGCGCCAGCAGTCCCAATAGAGTAACCGGGACAGGTCCAGGAAACACCATATATTTT. Protein sequence: CASSPNRVTGTGPGNTIYF.

The chain links TRBV27 to TRBJ2-7, with 9 bases lining up with TRBD1. Trimming removed 11 bases from V and 5 bases from J; junction bases left unmatched: 13. CDR3 size: 14 residues. Per germline, CDR1 MNHEY and CDR2 SMNVEV (reference sequence). The CDR3 region has the DNA TGTGCCCTGCACAAGGGACAGGGATGCGACGAGCAGTACTTC. Translation gives CALHKGQGCDEQYF.

Only one count was recorded for this clone. CDR3 sequence reads: CASSRIAGPVSYNEQFF. For the CDR3, the DNA is TGCGCCAGCAGCAGGATAGCGGGACCGGTATCCTACAATGAGCAGTTCTTC. This rearrangement joins TRBV4-3 to TRBJ2-1; 8 bases align to TRBD2. The germline V gene has CDR1 LGHNA and CDR2 YSLEER. The CDR3 is made up of 17 amino acids. The trim removed 5 bases at V and 1 base at J, leaving 10 bases unmatched.